This T cell receptor (beta chain) was sequenced during a study of blood T cell repertoires in COVID-19. Study as a whole: Sites across the United States, Italy and Spain contributed samples from acute and convalescent COVID-19. T cells, B-cell-depleted T cells, or PBMCs supplied cDNA or gDNA.

The CDR3 has 16 residues. The junction had 10 bases not matched to a gene; V was cut back by 2 bases and J by 8 bases. Germline CDR1 and CDR2: MNHEY and SVGAGI. In the source study's methods: The authors estimated nucleated cell counts from reference gene primer amplification. Data came from immunoSEQ multiplex PCR; TCRdb stores just in-frame clones and leaves some out. The V and J calls and clone size were taken over from that table, and D and trimming were inferred from the DNA. The profile shows about 130,000 clones, roughly 83% of them singletons. Material for sequencing was peripheral blood. The V and J genes are TRBV6-5 and TRBJ1-2; 11 positions match TRBD1. The origin of this receptor is a woman between 45 and 60 years old with acute or convalescent COVID-19. CDR3 in DNA: TGTGCCAGCAGTTACGGACAGGGGGCGACCGAACCGGGCTACACCTTC. This translates into CASSYGQGATEPGYTF.